This paragraph covers one T cell receptor (beta chain) sequence. The entry originates in a study of blood T cell repertoires in COVID-19. Across the whole study: In each case, the material was cDNA or gDNA derived from T cells, B-cell-depleted T cells, or PBMCs.

The CDR3 totals 14 residues. Trimming cost V 6 bases and J 1 base, with 13 bases left between them. Germline CDR1 and CDR2: SGHTA and FQGNSA. The data were produced by immunoSEQ multiplex PCR, yet TCRdb's version contains in-frame clones alone and is incomplete. The repertoire has more than 200,000 clones, 75% to 90% of them found once; the top ten carry around 4%. Self-reported history from a screening survey and questionnaire set each donor's cohort. The chain links TRBV7-2 to TRBJ2-7, with a weak D call TRBD2 (6 bases). The specimen was PBMCs or T cells enriched from blood (not recorded which). This clonotype was sampled from a woman in her twenties or thirties who had recovered from COVID-19. The CDR3 coding sequence is TGTGCCAGCAGAAGGACGGGAGAATCCTACGAGCAGTACTTC. It translates to CASRRTGESYEQYF.